The present T cell receptor (beta chain) was sequenced within a study of Graves' ophthalmopathy and Graves' hyperthyroidism. In germline, CDR1 is SGHRS, CDR2 YFSETQ. The CDR3 extends over 16 amino acids. Trimming at V came to 4 bases and at J to 4 bases, leaving 13 bases not matched to a gene. The authors amplified TCR beta CDR3 regions from RNA transcripts. The authors performed first-round RT-PCR with HTBI primers and then a second-round multiplex PCR. Using its own MiXCR run on the multiplex PCR reads, TCRdb lists one record per CDR3 protein. The repertoire holds roughly 610,000 distinct CDR3 sequences, with around a fifth as singletons. The diagnosis combined clinical symptoms, thyroxine, TRAb, thyroid ultrasound and orbital computed tomography scans.

The sequence came from a woman under 30 with stable Graves' hyperthyroidism. Some clones in this sample may be carry-over from other donors' samples. Material: peripheral blood. The chain couples TRBV5-1 to TRBJ2-5; 7 bases are shared with TRBD1. The CDR3 nucleotides are TGCGCCAGCAGCCCCGGTCCGACAGGGACGCGAGAGACCCAGTACTTC. It yields the protein CASSPGPTGTRETQYF.